These 22 T cell receptor beta chains originate from one sample sequenced in a study of cytomegalovirus exposure and HLA in healthy donors. A multiplex PCR was run with 60 Vbeta primers and 13 Jbeta primers. TCRdb keeps only in-frame clones here, not all; method: immunoSEQ multiplex PCR. The sample consists of 130,000 to 150,000 clones, 75% to 85% of them appearing once. Input material: PBMCs. The origin of the receptors is a man between 35 and 55 years old in good health and CMV-seronegative.

The chain carries TRBV13 and TRBJ2-5; possible D gene TRBD2, 7 bases. The tail of the sequence fits TRBJ2-7 better, so the J call may be wrong. The CDR3 has 18 amino acids. Germline-derived CDR1 and CDR2 are PRHDT and FYEKMQ (reference sequence). In nucleotides, the CDR3 is TGTGCCAGCAGTCCATCGAAGAGGGGGGGGTCCCCCTCCTACGAGCAGTACTTC. This codes for CASSPSKRGGSPSYEQYF.

V is TRBV27 and J is TRBJ1-5; 9 nucleotides align to TRBD1. This CDR3 has 14 amino acids. Germline lookup yields CDR1 MNHEY and CDR2 SMNVEV (reference sequence). V was pared by 4 bases and J by 7 bases, with 5 bases of the junction left unmatched. In DNA, the CDR3 is TGTGCCAGCAGTTGGACAGGGGCGGGACAGCCCCAGCATTTT. Its protein product is CASSWTGAGQPQHF.

V and J are TRBV29-1 and TRBJ2-5, with 9 bases fitting TRBD1. The CDR3 covers 14 residues. V was clipped by 6 bases and J by 4 bases; unmatched bases: 9. The germline V gene encodes CDR1 SQVTM and CDR2 ANQGSEA. Written as DNA, the CDR3 is TGCAGCGTAGAGGACAGGGGAATAACAGAGACCCAGTACTTC. This sequence encodes CSVEDRGITETQYF.

This chain connects TRBV12-5 to TRBJ2-7; D gene ambiguous. Trimming took 7 bases from V and 6 from J, leaving 13 bases between them. CDR1 is LGHNT, CDR2 FRNRAP, per germline. The CDR3 covers 12 residues. The CDR3: CASALESGEQYF. CDR3 coding DNA: TGTGCTAGTGCCCTGGAGAGTGGCGAGCAGTACTTC.

CDR3: CASSAGQGYNEQFF. The CDR3 DNA reads as TGTGCCAGCTCAGCGGGACAGGGTTACAATGAGCAGTTCTTC. V is TRBV18 and J is TRBJ2-1; 9 bases fit TRBD1. Trimming at V came to 5 bases and at J to 4 bases, leaving 3 bases not matched to a gene. CDR1 and CDR2 (germline): KGHSH, LQKENI. This CDR3 has 14 amino acids.

This clone has a single count. CDR3 bases: TGCGCCAGCAGCTTGCGGACTAGCGGGGCGAACACCGGGGAGCTGTTTTTT. This translates into CASSLRTSGANTGELFF. This chain joins TRBV5-1 and TRBJ2-2, with 12 bases fitting TRBD2. The CDR3 totals 17 residues. V lost 1 base to trimming and J lost 0 bases; unmatched junction nucleotides: 1. Germline CDR1 SGHRS, CDR2 YFSETQ.

This chain connects TRBV7-2 to TRBJ1-2, with TRBD1 identical over 10 bases. CDR1 and CDR2 from the germline V gene are SGHTA and FQGNSA. Trimming at V came to 4 bases and at J to 2 bases, leaving 7 bases not matched to a gene. The CDR3 has 16 residues. The CDR3 reads CASSSGRTGGNYGYTF. The CDR3 DNA follows: TGTGCCAGCAGCTCCGGACGGACAGGGGGGAACTATGGCTACACCTTC.

The chain couples TRBV18 to TRBJ1-4, with TRBD1 matching over 7 bases. The CDR3 spans 14 residues. Germline assignment: CDR1 KGHSH and CDR2 LQKENI. V was clipped by 3 bases and J by 7 bases; unmatched bases: 5. The CDR3 sequence: CASSPTTGSEKLFF. The CDR3 DNA reads TGTGCCAGCTCACCTACGACAGGGAGTGAAAAACTGTTTTTT.

The gene calls are TRBV28 and TRBJ1-2, with TRBD1 matching 8 bases. Per the germline V gene, CDR1 is MDHEN and CDR2 is SYDVKM. CDR3 length equals 13 residues. V shed 7 bases, J shed 11 bases, and the junction held 12 bases outside the gene matches. The CDR3, as DNA: TGTGCCAGCAACCCAGGGGGCCTAAAGTGGTACACCTTC. Translated, it gives CASNPGGLKWYTF.

This chain uses TRBV21-1 with TRBJ2-7; TRBD1, the D gene given by the table, was not confirmed from the DNA. TRBV21-1 is a pseudogene segment. The CDR3 sequence is 13 residues long. The CDR3 DNA sequence: TGTGCCAGCATGACAGGGTTCTCCTACGAGCAGTACTTC. Its translation is CASMTGFSYEQYF.

CDR3 in DNA: TGTGCCAGCAGTATTAGTTTTAATAATTCACCCCTCCACTTT. As protein: CASSISFNNSPLHF. The chain is built from TRBV6-6 and TRBJ1-6; D not resolved. CDR1 and CDR2 (germline): MNHNY, SVGAGI (reference sequence). V gave up 5 bases and J gave up 5 bases, with 10 bases separating them. The CDR3 has 14 amino acids.

The chain couples TRBV9 to TRBJ1-2, with a tentative D call TRBD1 (5 bases). The CDR3 has 15 residues. V lost 5 bases to trimming and J lost 8 bases, with 22 bases between them. Germline V gene sequence: CDR1 SGDLS, CDR2 YYNGEE. The CDR3 protein is CASSRRQRPDGGYTF. The CDR3 DNA is TGTGCCAGCAGTCGCCGACAGAGGCCGGATGGGGGCTACACCTTC. The full variable domain, its missing parts supplied by reference TRBV9 and TRBJ1-2, is DSGVTQTPKHLITATGQRVTLRCSPRSGDLSVYWYQQSLDQGLQFLIQYYNGEERAKGNILERFSAQQFPDLHSELNLSSLELGDSALYFCASSRRQRPDGGYTFGSGTRLTVV.

The J gene is TRBJ2-3, the V gene TRBV9; 12 bases are shared with TRBD2. From germline, CDR1 is SGDLS and CDR2 YYNGEE. The CDR3 loop spans 17 amino acids. V lost 3 bases, J lost 5 bases, and 10 bases stayed unmatched. The DNA of the CDR3 is TGTGCCAGCAGCGGCCTCCTAGCGGGGGGGCCGGTAGATACGCAGTATTTT. Translation: CASSGLLAGGPVDTQYF.

This clone was counted once. The rearrangement uses TRBV5-1 and TRBJ2-3, with D hard to call. Trimming cost V 0 bases and J 0 bases, with 11 bases left between them. Germline values: CDR1 SGHRS, CDR2 YFSETQ. The CDR3 loop spans 16 amino acids. For the CDR3, the DNA is TGCGCCAGCAGCTTGGTGCGACCGACAAGCACAGATACGCAGTATTTT. This translates into CASSLVRPTSTDTQYF.

V gene TRBV6-5 combines with J gene TRBJ1-1; 8 nucleotides agree with TRBD1. V trimming: 5 bases; J trimming: 4 bases; junction bases outside the gene matches: 9. Germline CDR1 reads MNHEY; CDR2 reads SVGAGI. The CDR3 has 15 amino acids. CDR3 sequence reads: CASSLGQGGVTEAFF. CDR3 in DNA: TGTGCCAGCAGTCTTGGACAGGGCGGGGTCACTGAAGCTTTCTTT.

V usage is TRBV27 and J usage is TRBJ1-2, with D possibly matching TRBD1 (6 bases). Trimming cost V 2 bases and J 5 bases, with 21 bases left between them. CDR3 length: 17 amino acids. Germline loops: CDR1 MNHEY, CDR2 SMNVEV (reference sequence). CDR3 sequence reads: CASSLTIVQGLGYGYTF. In DNA form, the CDR3 reads TGTGCCAGCAGTTTAACAATCGTACAGGGCTTAGGGTATGGCTACACCTTC.

The V gene is TRBV9, the J gene TRBJ2-5; D is unclear. V was pared by 0 bases and J by 2 bases, with 8 bases between. The germline gives CDR1 SGDLS, CDR2 YYNGEE. The CDR3 totals 14 residues. CDR3 amino acids: CASSVGNSQETQYF. CDR3 coding DNA: TGTGCCAGCAGCGTAGGAAACAGTCAAGAGACCCAGTACTTC.

The rearrangement links TRBV6-5 to TRBJ2-3; 11 bases align to TRBD2. The germline V gene encodes CDR1 MNHEY and CDR2 SVGAGI. There are 14 residues in the CDR3. The trim removed 10 bases at V and 6 bases at J, leaving 9 bases unmatched. CDR3 sequence reads: CATTLAGGSDTQYF. The CDR3 coding sequence is TGTGCCACGACTCTAGCGGGGGGTTCCGATACGCAGTATTTT.

The chain recombines TRBV7-9 with TRBJ1-2; TRBD1 is a possible D gene (5 bases). Per the germline V gene, CDR1 is SEHNR and CDR2 is FQNEAQ (reference sequence). V was trimmed by 3 bases and J by 6 bases, leaving 11 bases between them. CDR3 length: 13 amino acids. CDR3 sequence: CASSFEAGNGYTF. The CDR3 DNA reads TGTGCCAGCAGCTTTGAGGCAGGGAATGGCTACACCTTC.

The chain recombines TRBV25-1 with TRBJ1-3; 9 bases fit TRBD1. The CDR3 has 17 residues. From germline, CDR1 is MGHDK and CDR2 SYGVNS. V was clipped by 6 bases and J by 2 bases; unmatched bases: 11. This CDR3 is CASSAQGTGPAGNTIYF. The CDR3 coding sequence is TGTGCCAGCAGCGCCCAGGGGACAGGGCCTGCTGGAAACACCATATATTTT. Based on the CDR3 plus reference TRBV25-1 and TRBJ1-3, the full variable domain is EADIYQTPRYLVIGTGKKITLECSQTMGHDKMYWYQQDPGMELHLIHYSYGVNSTEKGDLSSESTVSRIRTEHFPLTLESARPSHTSQYLCASSAQGTGPAGNTIYFGEGSWLTVV.

The chain recombines TRBV7-2 with TRBJ1-1, with D possibly being TRBD1 (5 bases). Trimming removed 2 bases from V and 11 bases from J, with 15 bases in between. CDR3 length: 13 amino acids. Germline values: CDR1 SGHTA, CDR2 FQGNSA. The CDR3 spells CASSLRGREAAFF. The CDR3 DNA sequence: TGTGCCAGCAGCTTAAGGGGCCGGGAGGCGGCTTTCTTT.

This rearrangement joins TRBV7-9 to TRBJ2-1; D perhaps matches TRBD2 (5 bases). The CDR3 runs 12 residues. CDR1 is SEHNR and CDR2 is FQNEAQ in the germline V gene (reference sequence). V was clipped by 11 bases and J by 12 bases, with 20 bases between them. CDR3 DNA sequence: TGTGCCGGCCAGACACAAGGAAGCGGGCAGTTCTTC. This sequence encodes CAGQTQGSGQFF.